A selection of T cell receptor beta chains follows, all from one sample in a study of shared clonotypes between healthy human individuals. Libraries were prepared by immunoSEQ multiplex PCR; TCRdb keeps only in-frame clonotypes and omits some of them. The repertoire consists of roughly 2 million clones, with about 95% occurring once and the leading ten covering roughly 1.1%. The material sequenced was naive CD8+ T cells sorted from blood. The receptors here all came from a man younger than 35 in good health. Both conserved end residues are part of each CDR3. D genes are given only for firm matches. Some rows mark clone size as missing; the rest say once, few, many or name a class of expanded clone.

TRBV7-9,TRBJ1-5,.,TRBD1,TGTGCCAGCAGTTCCGGGACAGGGAATCAGCCCCAGCATTTT,CASSSGTGNQPQHF
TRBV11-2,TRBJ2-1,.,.,TGTGCCAGCAGCTTATTGTCCCACGGTGATGAGCAGTTCTTC,CASSLLSHGDEQFF
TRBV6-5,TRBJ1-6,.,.,TGTGCCAGCACCGAGGACCTATACAATTCACCCCTCCACTTT,CASTEDLYNSPLHF
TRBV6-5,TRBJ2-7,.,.,TGTGCCAGCAGTTATGGGCCTGACCCAGGGTCCGAGCAGTACTTC,CASSYGPDPGSEQYF
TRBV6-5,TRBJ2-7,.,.,TGTGCCAGCAGTCCTCGGGACCGACCCTACGAGCAGTACTTC,CASSPRDRPYEQYF
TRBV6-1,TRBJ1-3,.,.,TGTGCCAGCAGTGAAGTGGGGATCGGAAACACCATATATTTT,CASSEVGIGNTIYF
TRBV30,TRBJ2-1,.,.,TGTGCCTGGAGTGTAGAAAACAATGAGCAGTTCTTC,CAWSVENNEQFF
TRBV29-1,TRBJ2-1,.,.,TGCAGCGTTGACCAAGATGTCTCAGGAGATGAGCAGTTCTTC,CSVDQDVSGDEQFF
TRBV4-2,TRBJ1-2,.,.,TGTGCCAGCAGCCAAGACAGGGGTAGCTATGGCTACACCTTC,CASSQDRGSYGYTF
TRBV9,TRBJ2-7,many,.,TGTGCCAGCAGCGTAGGCAATGGCGTTATTTACGAGCAGTACTTC,CASSVGNGVIYEQYF
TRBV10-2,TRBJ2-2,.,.,TGCGCCAGCACCGGCGGCAGCGAGGAAACCGGGGAGCTGTTTTTT,CASTGGSEETGELFF
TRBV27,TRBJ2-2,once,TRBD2,TGTGCCAGCAGTTCTACCAGCGGGACTACCGGGGAGCTGTTTTTT,CASSSTSGTTGELFF
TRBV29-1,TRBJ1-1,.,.,TGCAGCGTTCTTAGGGAACGCCCTGAAGCTTTCTTT,CSVLRERPEAFF
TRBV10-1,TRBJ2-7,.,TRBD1,TGCGCCAGCAGTCCCGGGACAGTCTTCTACGAGCAGTACTTC,CASSPGTVFYEQYF
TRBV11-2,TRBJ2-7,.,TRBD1,TGTGCCAGCAGCCTACTTCTCCAGGGGGCCTCCTACGAGCAGTACTTC,CASSLLLQGASYEQYF
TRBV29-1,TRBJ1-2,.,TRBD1,TGCAGCGGTTTAAAAGGGGGCGCGGATGGCTACACCTTC,CSGLKGGADGYTF
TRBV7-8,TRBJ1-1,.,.,TGTGCCAGCAGCCCTCGGTCGGGGGGTGACACTGAAGCTTTCTTT,CASSPRSGGDTEAFF
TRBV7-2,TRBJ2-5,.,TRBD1,TGTGCCAGCAGCTTAGTTGCCGGGACAGGTCTAATAGAGACCCAGTACTTC,CASSLVAGTGLIETQYF
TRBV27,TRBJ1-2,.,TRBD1,TGTGCCAGCCGGCGGGACAGTAACTATGGCTACACCTTC,CASRRDSNYGYTF
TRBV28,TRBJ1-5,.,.,TGTGCCAGCGGCCCAGGGGTTACCTATCAGCCCCAGCATTTT,CASGPGVTYQPQHF
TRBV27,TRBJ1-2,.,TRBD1,TGTGCCAGCAGTCCCGGGACAGGGGAATACTATGGCTACACCTTC,CASSPGTGEYYGYTF
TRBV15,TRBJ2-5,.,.,TGTGCCACCAGCAGAGATCGGGTCGGGACAAGCCAAGAGACCCAGTACTTC,CATSRDRVGTSQETQYF
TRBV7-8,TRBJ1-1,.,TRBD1,TGTGCCAGCAGCCCCAAGGGACAGACGAACACTGAAGCTTTCTTT,CASSPKGQTNTEAFF
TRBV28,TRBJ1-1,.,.,TGTGCCAGCAGCGTTACCCCTGGTTGGAACACTGAAGCTTTCTTT,CASSVTPGWNTEAFF